This TCR beta chain was identified in a study of blood T cell repertoires in COVID-19. V gave up 6 bases and J gave up 3 bases, with 7 bases separating them. This CDR3 has 12 amino acids. Germline CDR1 is SGHRS and CDR2 is YFSETQ. Data came from immunoSEQ multiplex PCR; TCRdb stores just in-frame clones and leaves some out. The sample holds roughly 260,000 clones; less than 90% are singletons and the top ten take approximately 3.8%. Sequencing was performed on peripheral blood. The chain couples TRBV5-1 to TRBJ2-4; D remains ambiguous. The receptor's source is a man in his 60s who had recovered from COVID-19. This CDR3 reads CASKTDKNIQYF. In DNA, the CDR3 is TGCGCCAGCAAAACAGACAAAAACATTCAGTACTTC.